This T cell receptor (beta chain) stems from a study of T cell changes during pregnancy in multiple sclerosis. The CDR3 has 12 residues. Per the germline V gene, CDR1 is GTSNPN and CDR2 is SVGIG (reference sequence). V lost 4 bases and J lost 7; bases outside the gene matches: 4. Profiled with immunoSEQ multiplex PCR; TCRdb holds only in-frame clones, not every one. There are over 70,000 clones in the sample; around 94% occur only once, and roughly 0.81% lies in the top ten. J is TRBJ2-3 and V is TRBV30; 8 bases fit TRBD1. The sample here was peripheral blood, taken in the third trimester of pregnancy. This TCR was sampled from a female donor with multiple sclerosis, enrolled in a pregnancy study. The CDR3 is CAWNDRGHTQYF. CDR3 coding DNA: TGTGCCTGGAATGACAGGGGCCATACGCAGTATTTT.